The T cell receptor (beta chain) described here comes from a study of monozygotic twins with inflammatory bowel disease. TCRdb re-analyzed the 5' RACE reads; it lists each CDR3 protein once, without DNA. Recorded for this sample: approximately 200,000 distinct CDR3 sequences. A note on this clonotype: What it binds is not known.

The length of the CDR3 is 15 residues. Germline values: CDR1 MNHEY, CDR2 SMNVEV (reference sequence). Findings of the study overall: Individual T cell subtypes were not distinguishable. Patient-to-patient differences in immunosuppressive treatment may have added variability to the repertoires. Inverse Simpson values showed less TCRbeta diversity in IBD patients than in their healthy co-twins.

The sequence came from a human donor with ulcerative colitis or Crohn's disease, or a healthy co-twin of an affected twin (not recorded which). The sequenced material came from blood. This chain connects TRBV27 to TRBJ1-6; TCRdb names TRBD1, which stays unverified in the absence of DNA. This CDR3 reads CASSLGPPANSPLHF.